This T cell receptor beta chain is drawn from a study of blood T cell repertoires in COVID-19. V was clipped by 0 bases and J by 3 bases; unmatched bases: 8. The CDR3 runs to 17 residues. Germline V lookup: CDR1 SGHVS, CDR2 FNYEAQ. The protocol was immunoSEQ multiplex PCR, while the TCRdb copy is restricted to in-frame clones and leaves out a portion. The table has some 320,000 clones, approximately 85% seen once. The chain joins TRBV7-6 to TRBJ2-7, with 10 bases identical to TRBD1. The sequence came from a human donor in a cohort sampled during active COVID-19. The sequencing input was peripheral blood. This CDR3 reads CASSLAPPGQGIYEQYF. For the CDR3, the DNA is TGTGCCAGCAGCTTAGCGCCACCGGGACAGGGGATCTACGAGCAGTACTTC. Using reference TRBV7-6 and TRBJ2-7 for the parts outside the CDR3, the full variable domain is GAGVSQSPRYKVTKRGQDVALRCDPISGHVSLYWYRQALGQGPEFLTYFNYEAQQDKSGLPNDRFSAERPEGSISTLTIQRTEQRDSAMYRCASSLAPPGQGIYEQYFGPGTRLTVT.